This T cell receptor delta chain was sequenced for a study of gamma-delta chains in newborns, infants, children (dated 2019 in TCRdb). For the wider study: In the study title, it is stated that polyclonal expansion of innate gammadelta T cells is driven by microbial exposure immediately after birth. Right after human newborns were born, the researchers looked at the way microbial exposure shaped their populations of innate gammadelta T cells.

TCRdb lists the instrument as Illumina MiSeq. TCRdb recomputed clones from the public reads with CATT; identical DNA rows were then combined. This sample comprises over 4,500 delta-chain clones, roughly 4% of them detected only once. The ten largest clones capture approximately 8% of the sample. The CDR3 runs 14 residues from the cysteine to the phenylalanine. Only CDR3 DNA remains: 42 bases, in frame from the first base. The CDR1 and CDR2 encoded by the germline V gene are GEAIGNYY and EKD. Unmatched junction bases come to 0, with V trimmed by 3 bases and J by 2 bases. In its sample, this clone comes out as large (0.1 to 1%). Its antigen has not been determined. Base qualities are not provided; no much larger clone lies one nucleotide away. Other DNA sequences of this sample code for an identical CDR3.

Source material: blood. The sequence came from a child who was a newborn, infant or young child, either healthy, febrile or measles-vaccinated (not recorded which). The chain employs TRDV2 and TRDJ2, with 9 bases matching TRDD3. CDR3 sequence: CACDWGILTAQLFF. DNA sequence: TGTGCCTGTGACTGGGGGATATTGACAGCACAACTCTTCTTT.